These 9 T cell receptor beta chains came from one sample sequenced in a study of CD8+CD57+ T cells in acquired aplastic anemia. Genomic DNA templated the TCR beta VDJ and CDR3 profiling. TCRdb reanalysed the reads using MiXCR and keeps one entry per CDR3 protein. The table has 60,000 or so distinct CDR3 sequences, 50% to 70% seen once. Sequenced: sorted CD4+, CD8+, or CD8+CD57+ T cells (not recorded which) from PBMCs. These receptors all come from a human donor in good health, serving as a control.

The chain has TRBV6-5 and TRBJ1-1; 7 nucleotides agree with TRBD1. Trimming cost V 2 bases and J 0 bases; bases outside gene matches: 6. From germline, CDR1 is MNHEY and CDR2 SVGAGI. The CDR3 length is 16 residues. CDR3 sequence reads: CASSYGETGLNTEAFF. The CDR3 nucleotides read TGTGCCAGCAGTTACGGTGAGACAGGGTTGAACACTGAAGCTTTCTTT.

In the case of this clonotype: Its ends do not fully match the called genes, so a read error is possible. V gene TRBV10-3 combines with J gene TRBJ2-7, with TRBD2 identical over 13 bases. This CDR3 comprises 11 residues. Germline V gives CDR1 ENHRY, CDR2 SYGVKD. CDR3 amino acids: CAIRPGLAGLF. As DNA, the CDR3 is TGTGCCATCAGGCCGGGACTAGCGGGACTTTTC.

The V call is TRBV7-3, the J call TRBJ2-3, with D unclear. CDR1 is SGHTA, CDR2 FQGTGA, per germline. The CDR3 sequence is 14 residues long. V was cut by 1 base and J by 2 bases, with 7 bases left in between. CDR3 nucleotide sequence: TGTGCCAGCAGCTTAAGTCAGGCCACAGATACGCAGTATTTT. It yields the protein CASSLSQATDTQYF.

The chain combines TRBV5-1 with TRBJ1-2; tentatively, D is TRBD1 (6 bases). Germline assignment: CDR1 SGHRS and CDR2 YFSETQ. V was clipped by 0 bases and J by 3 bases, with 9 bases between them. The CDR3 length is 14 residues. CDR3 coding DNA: TGCGCCAGCAGCTTGGACGGGGGCGACTATGGCTACACCTTC. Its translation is CASSLDGGDYGYTF.

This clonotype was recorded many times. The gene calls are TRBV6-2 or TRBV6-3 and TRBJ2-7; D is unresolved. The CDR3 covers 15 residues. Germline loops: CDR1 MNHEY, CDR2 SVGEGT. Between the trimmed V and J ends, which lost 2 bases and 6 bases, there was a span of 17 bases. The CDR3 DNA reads TGTGCCAGCAGTTACCAAAAGGGTTTTGCGCTCGAGCAGTACTTC. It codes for CASSYQKGFALEQYF.

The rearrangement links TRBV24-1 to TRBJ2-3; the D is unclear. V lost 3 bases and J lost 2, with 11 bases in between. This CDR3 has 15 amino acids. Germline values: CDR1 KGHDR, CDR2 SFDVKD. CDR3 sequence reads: CATSDSQVFTDTQYF. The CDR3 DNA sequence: TGTGCCACCAGTGATAGTCAGGTCTTCACAGATACGCAGTATTTT.

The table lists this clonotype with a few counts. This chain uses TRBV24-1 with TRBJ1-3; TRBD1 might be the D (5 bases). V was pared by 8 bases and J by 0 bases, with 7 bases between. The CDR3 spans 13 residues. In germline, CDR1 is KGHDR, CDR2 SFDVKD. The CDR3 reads CATTDSSGNTIYF. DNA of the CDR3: TGTGCCACCACTGACAGCTCTGGAAACACCATATATTTT.

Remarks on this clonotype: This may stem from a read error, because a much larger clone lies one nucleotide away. CDR3 bases: TGTGCCAGCAGTTTCCCACGGACAGGAATGAACACTGAAGCTTTCTTT. Translation gives CASSFPRTGMNTEAFF. The rearrangement joins TRBV27 to TRBJ1-1, with 7 bases identical to TRBD1. The CDR3 spans 16 residues. Germline V gene data show CDR1 as MNHEY and CDR2 as SMNVEV (reference sequence). V trimming: 3 bases; J trimming: 0 bases; junction bases outside the gene matches: 7.

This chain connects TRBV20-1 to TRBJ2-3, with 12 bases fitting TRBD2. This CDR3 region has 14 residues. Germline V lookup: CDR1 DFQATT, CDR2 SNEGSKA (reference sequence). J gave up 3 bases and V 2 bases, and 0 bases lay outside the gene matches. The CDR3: CSARLAGGTDTQYF. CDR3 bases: TGCAGTGCTAGACTAGCGGGGGGGACAGATACGCAGTATTTT.